The subject of this entry is one T cell receptor (beta chain). Its antigen is undetermined. The sample originates from a study of vaccination and CD4 T cells after COVID-19. Looking at the study overall: Controls used CEFX viral epitopes (positive), HIV-1 Nef peptides (negative), or no peptide.

As for treatment: roughly 10-day PBMC culture with coronavirus spike peptide pools or control peptides (ViraFEST assay). First, ViraFEST expanded antigen-specific T cells with peptide pools, and next it sequenced the TCRs. The Oncomine TCR Beta short-read assay sequenced DNA from cultured CD4+ T cells. TCRdb called the PCR reads again in MiXCR, with one record for every CDR3 protein. The sample records approximately 19,000 distinct CDR3 sequences, 43% being singletons. V trimming: 6 bases; J trimming: 1 base; junction bases outside the gene matches: 6. The CDR3 runs 15 residues. The germline V gene encodes CDR1 DFQATT and CDR2 SNEGSKA (reference sequence).

The sample was CD4+ T cells from blood, cultured in vitro, taken after SARS-CoV-2 vaccination. This clonotype was sampled from a human donor who had recovered from COVID-19. The V call is TRBV20-1, the J call TRBJ2-4; 10 positions agree with TRBD2. The CDR3: CSAPSGRAAKNIQYF. CDR3 in DNA: TGCAGTGCGCCGAGCGGGAGGGCCGCCAAAAACATTCAGTACTTC.